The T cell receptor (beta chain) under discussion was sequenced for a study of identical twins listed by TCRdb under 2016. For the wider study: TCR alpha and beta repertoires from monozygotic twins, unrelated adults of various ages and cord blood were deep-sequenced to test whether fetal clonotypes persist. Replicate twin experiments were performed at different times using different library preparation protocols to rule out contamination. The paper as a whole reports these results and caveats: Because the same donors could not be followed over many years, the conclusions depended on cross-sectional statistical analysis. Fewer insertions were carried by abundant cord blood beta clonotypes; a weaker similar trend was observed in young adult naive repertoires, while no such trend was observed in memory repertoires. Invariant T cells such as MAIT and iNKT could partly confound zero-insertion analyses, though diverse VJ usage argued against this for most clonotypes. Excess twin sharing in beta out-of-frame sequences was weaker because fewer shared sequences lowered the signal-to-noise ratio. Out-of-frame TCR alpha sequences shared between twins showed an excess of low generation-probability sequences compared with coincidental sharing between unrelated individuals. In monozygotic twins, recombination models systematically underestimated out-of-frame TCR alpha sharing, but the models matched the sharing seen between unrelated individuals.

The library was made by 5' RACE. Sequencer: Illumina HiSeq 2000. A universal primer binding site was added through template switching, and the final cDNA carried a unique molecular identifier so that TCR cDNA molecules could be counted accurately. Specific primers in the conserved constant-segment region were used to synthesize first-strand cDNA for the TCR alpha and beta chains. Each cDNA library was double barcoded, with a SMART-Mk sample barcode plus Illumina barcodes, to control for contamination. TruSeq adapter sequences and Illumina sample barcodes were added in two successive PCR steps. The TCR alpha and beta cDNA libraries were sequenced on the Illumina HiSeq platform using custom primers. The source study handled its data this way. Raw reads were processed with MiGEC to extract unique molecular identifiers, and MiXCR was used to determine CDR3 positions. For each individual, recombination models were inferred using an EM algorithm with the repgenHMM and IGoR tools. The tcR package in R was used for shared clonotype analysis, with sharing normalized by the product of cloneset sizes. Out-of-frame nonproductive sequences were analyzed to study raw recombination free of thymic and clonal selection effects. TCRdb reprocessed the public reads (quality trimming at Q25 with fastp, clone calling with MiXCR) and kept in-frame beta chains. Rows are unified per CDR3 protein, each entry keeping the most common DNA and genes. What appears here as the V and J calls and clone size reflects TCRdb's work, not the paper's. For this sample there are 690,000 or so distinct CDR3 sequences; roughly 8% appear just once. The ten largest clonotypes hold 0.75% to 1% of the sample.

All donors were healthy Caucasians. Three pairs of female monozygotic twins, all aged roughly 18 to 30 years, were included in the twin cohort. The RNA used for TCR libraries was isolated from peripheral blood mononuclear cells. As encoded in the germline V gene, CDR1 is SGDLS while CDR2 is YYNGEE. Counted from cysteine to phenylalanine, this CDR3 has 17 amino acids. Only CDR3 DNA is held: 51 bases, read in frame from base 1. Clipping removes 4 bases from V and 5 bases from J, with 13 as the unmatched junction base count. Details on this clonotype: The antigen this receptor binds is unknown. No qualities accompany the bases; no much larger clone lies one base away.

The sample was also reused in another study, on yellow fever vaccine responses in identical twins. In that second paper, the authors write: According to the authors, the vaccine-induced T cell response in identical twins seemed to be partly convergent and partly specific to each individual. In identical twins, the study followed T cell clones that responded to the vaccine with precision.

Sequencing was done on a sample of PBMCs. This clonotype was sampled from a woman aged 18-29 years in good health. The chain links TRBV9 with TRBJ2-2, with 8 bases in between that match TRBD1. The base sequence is TGTGCCAGCAGCCCACCCAGTCAGGGGGCCGGGACCGGGGAGCTGTTTTTT. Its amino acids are CASSPPSQGAGTGELFF.